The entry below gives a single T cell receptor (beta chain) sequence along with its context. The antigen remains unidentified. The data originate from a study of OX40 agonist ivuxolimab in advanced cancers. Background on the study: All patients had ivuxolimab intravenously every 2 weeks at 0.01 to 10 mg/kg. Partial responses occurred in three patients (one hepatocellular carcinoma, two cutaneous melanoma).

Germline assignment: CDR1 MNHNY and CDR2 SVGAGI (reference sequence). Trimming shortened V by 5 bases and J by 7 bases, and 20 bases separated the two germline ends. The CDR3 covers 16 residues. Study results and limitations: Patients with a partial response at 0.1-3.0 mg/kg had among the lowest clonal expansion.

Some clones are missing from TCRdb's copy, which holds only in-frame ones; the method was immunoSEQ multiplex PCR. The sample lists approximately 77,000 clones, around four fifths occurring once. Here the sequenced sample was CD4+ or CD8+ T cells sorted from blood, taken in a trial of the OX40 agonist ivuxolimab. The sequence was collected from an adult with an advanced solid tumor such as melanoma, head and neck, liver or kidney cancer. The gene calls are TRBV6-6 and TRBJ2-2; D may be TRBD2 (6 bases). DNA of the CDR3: TGTGCCAGCAGTCCGCGGGTGGGCGGGACCAACGGGGAGCTGTTTTTT. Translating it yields CASSPRVGGTNGELFF.